The clone carrying this TCR beta chain was seen ten or more times. Its antigen is unidentified. The data were obtained in a study of T cells in Graves' hyperthyroidism and ophthalmopathy. General study findings and limits: Within blood appeared most thyroid clonotypes that had expanded above 0.001.

CDR1 is MDHEN, CDR2 SYDVKM, per germline. V lost 2 bases and J lost 0; bases outside the gene matches: 7. CDR3 size: 17 residues. The investigators amplified TCR beta CDR3 regions from RNA transcripts. First-round RT-PCR of the TCR CDR3 relied on the HTBI primer set. Each CDR3 protein gets one entry after TCRdb re-called the multiplex PCR reads with MiXCR. The sample has 500,000 or so distinct CDR3 sequences, 15% to 20% seen once. This sequence originates from a woman in her late teens or twenties with Graves' ophthalmopathy. V usage is TRBV28 and J usage is TRBJ2-7, with 10 positions matching TRBD2. Sequenced: blood. CDR3 sequence reads: CASSLRLAGESSYEQYF. The DNA of the CDR3 is TGTGCCAGCAGTTTACGACTAGCGGGCGAGAGCTCCTACGAGCAGTACTTC.